The TCR beta chain under discussion was sequenced for a study of cytomegalovirus exposure and HLA in healthy donors. PCR amplification relied on 60 Vbeta primers (plus 13 Jbeta primers). Libraries were prepared by immunoSEQ multiplex PCR; TCRdb keeps only in-frame clonotypes and omits some of them. Here the sample spans over 85,000 clones, 76% being singletons. This CDR3 spans 16 amino acids. CDR1 is SGHTA and CDR2 is FQGNSA in the germline V gene. V was clipped by 4 bases and J by 8 bases, with 18 bases between them. The sample taken for sequencing was PBMCs. V gene TRBV7-2 combines with J gene TRBJ1-6; a possible D gene is TRBD1 (5 bases). The receptor was derived from a man aged 30 to 45 in good health and CMV-seropositive. CDR3 coding DNA: TGTGCCAGCAGCTCCAATCAGGGCGCACCCGATTCACCCCTCCACTTT. It specifies CASSSNQGAPDSPLHF.